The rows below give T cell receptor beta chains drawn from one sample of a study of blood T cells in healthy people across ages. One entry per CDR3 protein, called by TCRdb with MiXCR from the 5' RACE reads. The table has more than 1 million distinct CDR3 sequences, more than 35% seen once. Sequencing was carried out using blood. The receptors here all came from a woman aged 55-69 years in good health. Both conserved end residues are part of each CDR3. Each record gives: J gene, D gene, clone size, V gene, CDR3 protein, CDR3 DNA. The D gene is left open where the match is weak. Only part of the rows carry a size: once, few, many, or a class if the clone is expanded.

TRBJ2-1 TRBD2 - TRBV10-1 CASSASGRANEQFF TGCGCCAGCAGTGCTAGCGGGAGGGCCAATGAGCAGTTCTTC
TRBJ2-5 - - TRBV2 CASRNPGAGSETQYF TGTGCCAGCAGAAACCCCGGCGCAGGGAGCGAGACCCAGTACTTC
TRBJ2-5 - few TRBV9 CASSGGATQETQYF TGTGCCAGCAGCGGGGGGGCAACCCAAGAGACCCAGTACTTC
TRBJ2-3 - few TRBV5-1 CASSLGFGGISTDTQYF TGCGCCAGCAGCTTGGGATTCGGCGGGATTAGCACAGATACGCAGTATTTT
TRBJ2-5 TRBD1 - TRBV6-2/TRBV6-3 CASRVSRGQETQYF TGTGCCAGCAGGGTATCCAGGGGGCAAGAGACCCAGTACTTC
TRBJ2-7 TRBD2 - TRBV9 CASSVAGLAGGEQYF TGTGCCAGCAGCGTAGCCGGACTAGCGGGAGGCGAGCAGTACTTC
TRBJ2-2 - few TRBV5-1 CASSQRTVNTGELFF TGCGCCAGCAGCCAGAGGACAGTGAACACCGGGGAGCTGTTTTTT
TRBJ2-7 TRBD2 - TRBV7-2 CASSLSGLADNEQYF TGTGCCAGCAGCTTATCAGGACTAGCAGACAATGAGCAGTACTTC
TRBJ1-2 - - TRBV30 CAWSALANQYGYTF TGCGCCTGGAGTGCTTTGGCAAATCAATATGGCTACACCTTC
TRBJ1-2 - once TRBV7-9 CASSREAGSYGYTF TGTGCCAGCAGCCGAGAGGCAGGGTCCTATGGCTACACCTTC
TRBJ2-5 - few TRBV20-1 CSARDPLGGLQDTQYF TGCAGTGCTAGAGATCCCCTGGGAGGACTCCAAGACACCCAGTACTTC
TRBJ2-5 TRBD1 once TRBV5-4 CASRRTGTETQYF TGTGCCAGCAGAAGGACAGGGACAGAGACCCAGTACTTC
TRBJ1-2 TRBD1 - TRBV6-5 CASSTRGWGQGAGYTF TGTGCCAGCAGTACACGGGGTTGGGGACAGGGGGCTGGCTACACCTTC
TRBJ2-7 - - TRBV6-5 CASSYGGSSEQYF TGTGCCAGCAGTTACGGAGGGTCTTCCGAGCAGTACTTC
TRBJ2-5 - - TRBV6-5 CASSDRQGLGTQYF TGTGCCAGCAGTGATCGGCAGGGTTTGGGGACCCAGTACTTC
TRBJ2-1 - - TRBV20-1 CSAGDSDGYNEQFF TGCAGTGCTGGAGATTCAGACGGCTACAATGAGCAGTTCTTC
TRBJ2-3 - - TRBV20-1 CSARLATDTQYF TGCAGTGCTAGACTAGCAACAGATACGCAGTATTTT
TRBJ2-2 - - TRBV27 CASSFLFTGELFF TGTGCCAGCAGTTTTCTCTTCACCGGGGAGCTGTTTTTT
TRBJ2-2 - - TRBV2 CASSEQGQMTTGELFF TGTGCCAGCAGTGAACAAGGACAGATGACCACCGGGGAGCTGTTTTTT
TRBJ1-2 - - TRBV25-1 CASSEAGSYTF TGTGCCAGCAGTGAGGCAGGTTCCTACACCTTC
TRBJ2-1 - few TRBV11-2 CASSPTLPGNEQFF TGTGCCAGCAGCCCGACACTGCCTGGGAATGAGCAGTTCTTC
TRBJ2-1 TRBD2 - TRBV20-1 CSALSGSGNEQFF TGCAGTGCCCTAAGCGGGAGTGGGAATGAGCAGTTCTTC
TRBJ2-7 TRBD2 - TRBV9 CASSVGSGIYEQYF TGTGCCAGCAGCGTGGGCAGCGGGATCTACGAGCAGTACTTC
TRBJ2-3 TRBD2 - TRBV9 CASSIGTSLSTDTQYF TGTGCCAGCAGCATCGGGACTAGCCTCAGCACAGATACGCAGTATTTT
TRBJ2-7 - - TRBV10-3 CTISDGRGYEQYF TGTACCATCAGTGACGGGAGAGGCTACGAGCAGTACTTC
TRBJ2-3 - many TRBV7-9 CASSFQGRTDTQYF TGTGCCAGCAGCTTCCAGGGGAGGACAGATACGCAGTATTTT
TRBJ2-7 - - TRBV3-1 CASSLNGGYYEQYF TGTGCCAGCAGCCTGAACGGAGGGTACTACGAGCAGTACTTC
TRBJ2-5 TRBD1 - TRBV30 CAWSVPGQGIETQYF TGTGCCTGGAGTGTGCCGGGACAGGGTATAGAGACCCAGTACTTC
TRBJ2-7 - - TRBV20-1 CSATKQDRYEQYF TGCAGTGCTACAAAACAGGATAGGTACGAGCAGTACTTC
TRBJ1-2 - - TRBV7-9 CASSGATGPEGPGYTF TGTGCCAGCTCGGGAGCGACGGGCCCCGAGGGGCCTGGCTACACCTTC
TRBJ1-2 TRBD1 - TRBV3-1 CASTQSGGPNYGYTF TGTGCCAGCACCCAGTCAGGGGGACCTAACTATGGCTACACCTTC
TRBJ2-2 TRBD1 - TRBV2 CAGGQTNTGELFF TGTGCCGGGGGACAGACGAACACCGGGGAGCTGTTTTTT
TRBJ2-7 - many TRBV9 CASSVVQVGEQYF TGTGCCAGCAGCGTAGTCCAAGTGGGCGAGCAGTACTTC
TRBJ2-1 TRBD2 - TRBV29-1 CSVEGRGLAGGGGLNEQFF TGCAGCGTTGAAGGGAGAGGACTAGCGGGAGGCGGGGGGTTAAATGAGCAGTTCTTC
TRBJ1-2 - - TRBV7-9 CASSWSGTHGYTF TGTGCCAGCAGCTGGTCGGGAACGCATGGCTACACCTTC
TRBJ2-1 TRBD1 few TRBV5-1 CASSLGTGVYNEQFF TGCGCCAGCAGCTTGGGGACAGGGGTCTACAATGAGCAGTTCTTC
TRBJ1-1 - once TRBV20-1 CSARETGGKAFF TGCAGTGCTAGAGAGACAGGTGGTAAGGCTTTCTTT
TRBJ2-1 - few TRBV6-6 CASRGRGPNNEQFF TGTGCCAGCAGAGGGAGGGGGCCGAACAATGAGCAGTTCTTC
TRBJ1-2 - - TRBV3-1 CASSPMKEGGYTF TGTGCCAGCAGCCCCATGAAGGAGGGTGGCTACACCTTC
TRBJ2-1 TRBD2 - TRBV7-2 CASSLVAWASGRAYNEQFF TGTGCCAGCAGCTTAGTTGCTTGGGCGAGCGGGAGGGCCTACAATGAGCAGTTCTTC
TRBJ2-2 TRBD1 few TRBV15 CATSRATGFTGELFF TGTGCCACCAGCAGAGCGACAGGGTTCACCGGGGAGCTGTTTTTT
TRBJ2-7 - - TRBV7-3 CASSFQGRTAYEQYF TGTGCCAGCAGCTTCCAGGGGAGGACGGCCTACGAGCAGTACTTC
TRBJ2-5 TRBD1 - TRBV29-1 CSVRDRGHRETQYF TGCAGCGTCAGGGACAGGGGGCATAGGGAGACCCAGTACTTC
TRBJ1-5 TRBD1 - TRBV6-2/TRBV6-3 CASMVDRGVRPQHF TGTGCCAGCATGGTAGACAGGGGCGTACGGCCCCAGCATTTT
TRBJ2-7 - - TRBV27 CASSSLPGFEQYF TGTGCCAGCAGTTCTCTACCCGGGTTCGAGCAGTACTTC
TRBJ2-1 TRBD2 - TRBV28 CASRPAGGKLYNEQFF TGTGCCAGCAGACCTGCGGGAGGGAAACTCTACAATGAGCAGTTCTTC
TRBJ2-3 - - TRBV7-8 CAVLDTDTQYF TGTGCCGTCTTGGATACAGATACGCAGTATTTT
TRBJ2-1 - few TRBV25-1 CASSEYGRVEQFF TGTGCCAGCAGTGAATATGGACGCGTTGAGCAGTTCTTC
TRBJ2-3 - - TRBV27 CASSSGITDTQYF TGTGCCAGCAGTTCAGGGATCACAGATACGCAGTATTTT
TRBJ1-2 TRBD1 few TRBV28 CASTPGGAYYGYTF TGTGCCAGCACCCCAGGGGGCGCCTACTATGGCTACACCTTC
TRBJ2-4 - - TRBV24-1 CATQGNEQYF TGTGCCACCCAGGGAAATGAGCAGTACTTC
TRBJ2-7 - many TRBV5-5 CASSSRDTHPQEQYF TGTGCCAGCAGCTCCCGGGACACCCATCCCCAAGAGCAGTACTTC
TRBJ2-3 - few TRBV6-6 CASSLDPAGTQYF TGTGCCAGCAGTCTGGACCCGGCCGGTACGCAGTATTTT
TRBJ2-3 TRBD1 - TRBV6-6 CASSPTHRRTGGTDAQYF TGTGCCAGCAGTCCAACCCACCGGAGGACAGGAGGCACAGATGCGCAGTATTTT
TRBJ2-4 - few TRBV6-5 CASSLLARGNIQYF TGTGCCAGCAGCTTACTCGCGAGGGGAAACATTCAGTACTTC
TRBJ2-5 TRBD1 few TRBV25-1 CASIGGAWETQYF TGTGCCAGCATAGGGGGCGCATGGGAGACCCAGTACTTC